A selection of T cell receptor beta chains follows, all from one sample in a study of T cell repertoires in cytomegalovirus infection. MiXCR was run by TCRdb on the reads, yielding one entry per CDR3 protein. The table lists hundreds of thousands of distinct CDR3 sequences, 9.6% of them singletons. The specimen was PBMCs. The receptor source for this set is a human donor in good health (CMV status not recorded). Some clones in this sample may be carry-over from other donors' samples. Both conserved end residues are part of each CDR3. Fields, in order: CDR3 protein, CDR3 DNA, clone size, V gene, D gene, CDR3 length, J gene. The D gene is left open where the match is weak. Expanded clones are given a class, and other clones once, few, many or no size at all.

cdr3_aa: CASSLVVKGEQYF
cdr3_nt: TGTGCCAGCAGTTTGGTGGTGAAGGGGGAGCAGTACTTC
clone_size: many
v_call: TRBV12-3/TRBV12-4
d_call: -
cdr3_length: 13
j_call: TRBJ2-7

cdr3_aa: CSARDGSIANEQFF
cdr3_nt: TGCAGTGCTAGAGATGGCAGCATAGCCAATGAGCAGTTCTTC
clone_size: -
v_call: TRBV20-1
d_call: -
cdr3_length: 14
j_call: TRBJ2-1

cdr3_aa: CASSLSQARNEKLFF
cdr3_nt: TGTGCCAGCAGCTTATCACAGGCCCGGAATGAAAAACTGTTTTTT
clone_size: many
v_call: TRBV7-9
d_call: -
cdr3_length: 15
j_call: TRBJ1-4

cdr3_aa: CASSSDAWNTEAFF
cdr3_nt: TGTGCCAGCAGCTCTGACGCGTGGAACACTGAAGCTTTCTTT
clone_size: many
v_call: TRBV7-9
d_call: -
cdr3_length: 14
j_call: TRBJ1-1

cdr3_aa: CASSPSYEQFF
cdr3_nt: TGTGCCAGCAGCCCTTCGTATGAGCAGTTCTTC
clone_size: many
v_call: TRBV7-6
d_call: -
cdr3_length: 11
j_call: TRBJ2-1

cdr3_aa: CASSPGTGRIRTEAFF
cdr3_nt: TGTGCCAGCAGCCCCGGGACAGGCAGGATTCGCACTGAAGCTTTCTTT
clone_size: many
v_call: TRBV5-6
d_call: TRBD1
cdr3_length: 16
j_call: TRBJ1-1

cdr3_aa: CSATGQGKYEQYF
cdr3_nt: TGCAGTGCCACGGGACAGGGGAAGTACGAGCAGTACTTC
clone_size: many
v_call: TRBV20-1
d_call: TRBD1
cdr3_length: 13
j_call: TRBJ2-7

cdr3_aa: CSARWSNRRGYGYTF
cdr3_nt: TGCAGTGCTAGATGGAGTAATCGCAGGGGCTATGGCTACACCTTC
clone_size: -
v_call: TRBV20-1
d_call: -
cdr3_length: 15
j_call: TRBJ1-2

cdr3_aa: CASSQEGQGAGGYTF
cdr3_nt: TGCGCCAGCAGCCAAGAAGGCCAGGGGGCTGGTGGCTACACCTTC
clone_size: many
v_call: TRBV4-1
d_call: TRBD1
cdr3_length: 15
j_call: TRBJ1-2

cdr3_aa: CASSLSTSRTGELFF
cdr3_nt: TGTGCCAGCAGCTTAAGTACCTCGCGGACCGGGGAGCTGTTTTTT
clone_size: many
v_call: TRBV11-2
d_call: -
cdr3_length: 15
j_call: TRBJ2-2

cdr3_aa: CASSYAVSGEKLFF
cdr3_nt: TGTGCCAGCAGTTACGCAGTCTCCGGTGAAAAACTGTTTTTT
clone_size: few
v_call: TRBV6-5
d_call: -
cdr3_length: 14
j_call: TRBJ1-4

cdr3_aa: CSARKPGRTMNTEAFF
cdr3_nt: TGCAGTGCTAGGAAGCCGGGACGGACCATGAACACTGAAGCTTTCTTT
clone_size: -
v_call: TRBV20-1
d_call: -
cdr3_length: 16
j_call: TRBJ1-1

cdr3_aa: CASSPPPVRETQYF
cdr3_nt: TGTGCCAGCTCACCACCTCCAGTTAGAGAGACCCAGTACTTC
clone_size: -
v_call: TRBV18
d_call: -
cdr3_length: 14
j_call: TRBJ2-5

cdr3_aa: CSARGTGNTEAFF
cdr3_nt: TGCAGTGCTAGAGGGACAGGGAACACTGAAGCTTTCTTT
clone_size: many
v_call: TRBV20-1
d_call: TRBD1
cdr3_length: 13
j_call: TRBJ1-1

cdr3_aa: CASSWTYEQYF
cdr3_nt: TGTGCCAGCAGCTGGACCTACGAGCAGTACTTC
clone_size: many
v_call: TRBV7-2
d_call: -
cdr3_length: 11
j_call: TRBJ2-7

cdr3_aa: CASSPQTGAYNEQFF
cdr3_nt: TGCGCCAGCAGCCCACAGACAGGGGCCTACAATGAGCAGTTCTTC
clone_size: -
v_call: TRBV5-1
d_call: TRBD1
cdr3_length: 15
j_call: TRBJ2-1

cdr3_aa: CASSAAGRQETQYF
cdr3_nt: TGTGCCAGCAGTGCCGCCGGGAGACAAGAGACCCAGTACTTC
clone_size: many
v_call: TRBV12-3/TRBV12-4
d_call: -
cdr3_length: 14
j_call: TRBJ2-5

cdr3_aa: CASSPWLGRGGTDTQYF
cdr3_nt: TGTGCCAGCAGCCCGTGGTTAGGGCGGGGGGGCACAGATACGCAGTATTTT
clone_size: few
v_call: TRBV14
d_call: TRBD2
cdr3_length: 17
j_call: TRBJ2-3

cdr3_aa: CASRSLHQPQHF
cdr3_nt: TGTGCCAGCCGATCTTTACATCAGCCCCAGCATTTT
clone_size: many
v_call: TRBV19
d_call: -
cdr3_length: 12
j_call: TRBJ1-5

cdr3_aa: CASSARGGGAFTDTQYF
cdr3_nt: TGTGCCAGCAGCGCGCGAGGGGGGGGCGCCTTCACAGATACGCAGTATTTT
clone_size: -
v_call: TRBV9
d_call: -
cdr3_length: 17
j_call: TRBJ2-3

cdr3_aa: CASSQGSGSTDTQYF
cdr3_nt: TGTGCCAGCAGCCAAGGTTCCGGGAGCACAGATACGCAGTATTTT
clone_size: few
v_call: TRBV14
d_call: -
cdr3_length: 15
j_call: TRBJ2-3

cdr3_aa: CASSPGTASNQPQHF
cdr3_nt: TGTGCCAGCAGCCCCGGGACAGCTAGCAATCAGCCCCAGCATTTT
clone_size: many
v_call: TRBV7-9
d_call: TRBD1
cdr3_length: 15
j_call: TRBJ1-5